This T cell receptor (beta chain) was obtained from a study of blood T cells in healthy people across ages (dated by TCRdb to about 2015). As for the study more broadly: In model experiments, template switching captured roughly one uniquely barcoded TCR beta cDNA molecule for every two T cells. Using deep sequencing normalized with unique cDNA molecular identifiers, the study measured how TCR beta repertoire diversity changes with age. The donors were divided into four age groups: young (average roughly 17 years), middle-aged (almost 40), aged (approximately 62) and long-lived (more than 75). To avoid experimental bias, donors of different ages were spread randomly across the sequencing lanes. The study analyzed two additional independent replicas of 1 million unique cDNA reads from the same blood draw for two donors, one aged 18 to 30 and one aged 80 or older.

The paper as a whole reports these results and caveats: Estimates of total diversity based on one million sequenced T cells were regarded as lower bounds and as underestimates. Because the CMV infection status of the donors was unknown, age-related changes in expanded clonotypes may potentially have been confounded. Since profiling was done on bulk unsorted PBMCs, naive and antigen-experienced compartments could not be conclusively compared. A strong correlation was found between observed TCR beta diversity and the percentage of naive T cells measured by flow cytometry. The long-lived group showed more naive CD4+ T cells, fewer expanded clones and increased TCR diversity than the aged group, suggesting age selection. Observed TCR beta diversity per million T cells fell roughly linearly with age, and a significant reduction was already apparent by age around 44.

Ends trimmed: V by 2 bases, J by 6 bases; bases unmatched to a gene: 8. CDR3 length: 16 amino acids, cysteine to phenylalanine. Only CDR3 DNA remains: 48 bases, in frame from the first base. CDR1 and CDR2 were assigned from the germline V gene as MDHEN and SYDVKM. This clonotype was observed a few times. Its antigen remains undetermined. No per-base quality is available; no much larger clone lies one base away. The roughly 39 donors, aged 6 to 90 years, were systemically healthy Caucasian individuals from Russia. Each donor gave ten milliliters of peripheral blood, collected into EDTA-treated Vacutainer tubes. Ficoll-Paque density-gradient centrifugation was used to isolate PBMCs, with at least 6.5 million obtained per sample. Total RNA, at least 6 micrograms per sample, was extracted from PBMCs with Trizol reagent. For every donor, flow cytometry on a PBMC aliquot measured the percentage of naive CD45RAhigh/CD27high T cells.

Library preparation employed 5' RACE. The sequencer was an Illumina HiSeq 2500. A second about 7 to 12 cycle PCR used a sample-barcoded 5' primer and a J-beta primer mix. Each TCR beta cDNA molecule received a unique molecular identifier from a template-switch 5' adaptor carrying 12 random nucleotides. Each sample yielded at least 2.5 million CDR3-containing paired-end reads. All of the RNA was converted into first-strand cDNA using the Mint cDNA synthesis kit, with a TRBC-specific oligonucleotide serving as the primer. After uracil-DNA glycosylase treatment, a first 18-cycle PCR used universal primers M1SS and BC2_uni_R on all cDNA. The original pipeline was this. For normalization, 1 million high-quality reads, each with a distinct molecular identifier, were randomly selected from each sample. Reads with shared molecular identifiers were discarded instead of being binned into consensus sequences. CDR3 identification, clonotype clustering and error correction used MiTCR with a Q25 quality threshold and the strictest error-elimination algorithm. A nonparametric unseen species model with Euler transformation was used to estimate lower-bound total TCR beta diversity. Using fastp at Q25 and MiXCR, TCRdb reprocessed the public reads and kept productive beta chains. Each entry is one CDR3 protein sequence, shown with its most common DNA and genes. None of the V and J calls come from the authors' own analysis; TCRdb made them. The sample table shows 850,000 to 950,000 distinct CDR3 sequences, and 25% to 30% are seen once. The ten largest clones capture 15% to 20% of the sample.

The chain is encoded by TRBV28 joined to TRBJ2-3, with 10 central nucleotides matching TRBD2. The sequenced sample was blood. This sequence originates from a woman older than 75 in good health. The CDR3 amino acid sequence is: CASSLNPSGGRDTQYF. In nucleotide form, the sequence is TGTGCCAGCAGTTTAAACCCTAGCGGGGGTCGGGATACGCAGTATTTT.